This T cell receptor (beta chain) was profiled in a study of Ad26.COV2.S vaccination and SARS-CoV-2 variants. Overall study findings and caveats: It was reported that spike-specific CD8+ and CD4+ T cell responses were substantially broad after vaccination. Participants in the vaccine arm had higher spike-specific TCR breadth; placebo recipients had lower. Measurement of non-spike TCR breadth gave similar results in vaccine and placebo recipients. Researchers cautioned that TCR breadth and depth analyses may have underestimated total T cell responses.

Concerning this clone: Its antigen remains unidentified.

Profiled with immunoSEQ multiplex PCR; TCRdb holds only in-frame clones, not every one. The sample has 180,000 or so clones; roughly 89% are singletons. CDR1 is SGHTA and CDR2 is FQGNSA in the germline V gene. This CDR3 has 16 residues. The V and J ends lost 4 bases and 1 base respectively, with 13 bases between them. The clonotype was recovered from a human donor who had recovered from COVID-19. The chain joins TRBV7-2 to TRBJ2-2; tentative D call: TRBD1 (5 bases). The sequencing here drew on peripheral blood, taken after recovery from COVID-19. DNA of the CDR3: TGTGCCAGCAGCTCCGCAGGGTTGCAGAACACCGGGGAGCTGTTTTTT. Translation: CASSSAGLQNTGELFF.